This TCR beta chain is drawn from a study of CD8+ T cells in alopecia areata. As to treatment: oral pan-JAK inhibitor, 5-10 mg twice daily. A remark on this clone: Its antigen remains unidentified.

cDNA serving as the sequencing template came from extracted, reverse transcribed RNA. TCRdb keeps only in-frame clones here, not all; method: immunoSEQ multiplex PCR. The data hold about 180,000 clones, with 50% to 65% observed a single time. Study findings and constraints: Numerous clones, expanded in lesions, remained in scalp and blood during tofacitinib.

This CDR3 comprises 13 residues. V shed 2 bases and J shed 9 bases, with 11 bases lying between them. CDR1 is LGHNA and CDR2 is YSLEER in the germline V gene. Source: CD8+ T cells sorted from blood, taken at week 24, from a patient treated with tofacitinib. The chain employs TRBV4-3 and TRBJ2-1, with a tentative D call TRBD1 (6 bases). The source is a human donor with alopecia areata. The CDR3 here is CASSQSGEREQFF. CDR3 DNA: TGCGCCAGCAGCCAATCAGGGGAGCGTGAGCAGTTCTTC.